A selection of T cell receptor beta chains follows, all from one sample in a study of blood T cell repertoires in COVID-19. The method was immunoSEQ multiplex PCR; TCRdb's version includes in-frame clones alone and lacks a portion of them. Of about 190,000 clones listed, under 90% are singletons. Sequencing was carried out using peripheral blood. All receptors come from a human donor in a cohort sampled during active COVID-19. The CDR3 runs from the conserved cysteine through the conserved F or W. The D gene is left open where the match is weak. Part of the rows lack a size; the others show once, few, many or a class for expanded clones.

>TRBV5-1|once|TRBD2|TRBJ2-2
TGCGCCAGCAGCTCGGGACTATCAAACACCGGGGAGCTGTTTTTT
CASSSGLSNTGELFF
>TRBV4-1|NA|TRBD1|TRBJ1-4
TGCGCCAGCAGCCACTTAGCCGGGACAGGGCGAGGAAAACTGTTTTTT
CASSHLAGTGRGKLFF
>TRBV10-3|NA|TRBD2|TRBJ2-3
TGTGCCATCATGACGGGACTAGCGGGGGGGGTCGATACGCAGTATTTT
CAIMTGLAGGVDTQYF
>TRBV7-9|NA|TRBD2|TRBJ2-1
TGTGCCAGCAGCTTAACTAGCGGGAGGGCATGGAATGAGCAGTTCTTC
CASSLTSGRAWNEQFF
>TRBV9|NA|NA|TRBJ1-6
TGTGCCAGCAGCGCCCTTTTAGGGAGTAATTCACCCCTCCACTTT
CASSALLGSNSPLHF
>TRBV28|NA|NA|TRBJ2-3
TGTGCCAGCAGTCGGGCAGGGAACACAGATACGCAGTATTTT
CASSRAGNTDTQYF
>TRBV5-1|once|NA|TRBJ1-1
TGCGCCAGCAGCTTCTTGGACTTCATGAACACTGAAGCTTTCTTT
CASSFLDFMNTEAFF
>TRBV27|NA|NA|TRBJ1-5
TGTGCCAGCAGTTTATCGGGGGGTGCCCTCCAGCCCCAGCATTTT
CASSLSGGALQPQHF
>TRBV5-1|NA|TRBD2|TRBJ2-5
TGCGCCAGCAGCTTGGTGTCTGCGGGAGAAGAGACCCAGTACTTC
CASSLVSAGEETQYF
>TRBV6-5|NA|NA|TRBJ1-5
TGTGCCAGCAGCCCAACTCATAATCAGCCCCAGCATTTT
CASSPTHNQPQHF
>TRBV2|NA|NA|TRBJ1-1
TGTGCCAGCAGTGGGGGGGGGAGTGAAGCTTTCTTT
CASSGGGSEAFF
>TRBV5-1|NA|TRBD1|TRBJ2-2
TGCGCCAGCCCCACGACAGGGAGACATAGGACCGGGGAGCTGTTTTTT
CASPTTGRHRTGELFF
>TRBV7-8|once|NA|TRBJ1-6
TGTGCCAGCAGCTTTAACAGGAAAGCTAATTCACCCCTCCACTTT
CASSFNRKANSPLHF